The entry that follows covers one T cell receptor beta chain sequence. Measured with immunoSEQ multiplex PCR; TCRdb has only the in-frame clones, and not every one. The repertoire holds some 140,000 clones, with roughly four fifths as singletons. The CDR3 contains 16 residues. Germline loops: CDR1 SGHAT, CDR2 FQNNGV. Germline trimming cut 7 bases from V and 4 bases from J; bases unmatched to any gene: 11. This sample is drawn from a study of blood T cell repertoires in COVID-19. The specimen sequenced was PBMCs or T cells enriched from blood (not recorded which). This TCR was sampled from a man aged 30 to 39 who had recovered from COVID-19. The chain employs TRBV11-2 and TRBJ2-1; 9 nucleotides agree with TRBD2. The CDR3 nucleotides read TGTGCCAGCACAACCTCCGTAGCGGGGGCTTACAATGAGCAGTTCTTC. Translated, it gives CASTTSVAGAYNEQFF.